This paragraph covers one TCR beta chain sequence. Its antigen is not known. The data originate from a study of cytomegalovirus exposure and HLA in healthy donors. Study-wide results and caveats: Several of the most significant clusters appeared linked to common viral pathogens, based on a later analysis.

PCR involved 60 Vbeta and 13 Jbeta primers. Measured with immunoSEQ multiplex PCR; TCRdb has only the in-frame clones, and not every one. The sample lists about 95,000 clones, 82% occurring once. This TCR was sampled from a man under 40 in good health and CMV-seropositive. The specimen was PBMCs.

The CDR3 reads CASSETPLTAYEQYF. The DNA for the CDR3 is TGTGCCAGCAGTGAAACCCCATTGACAGCTTACGAGCAGTACTTC. This rearrangement joins TRBV6-1 to TRBJ2-5; perhaps TRBD1 as D (5 bases). Gene TRBJ2-7 matches the end of the DNA better, so the J call may be wrong. Germline values: CDR1 MNHNS, CDR2 SASEGT. This CDR3 contains 15 residues.